This T cell receptor (beta chain) emerged from a study of blood T cells in healthy people across ages. At least ten counts were recorded for this clonotype. Its specificity is not known. A sample-barcoded 5' primer and a J-beta primer mix were used in a second PCR of roughly 6 to 11 cycles. Each TCR beta cDNA got a 12-nucleotide random molecular identifier. TCRdb re-called the 5' RACE reads through MiXCR, storing one row per CDR3 protein. Counted here are approximately 730,000 distinct CDR3 sequences, 35% to 45% occurring once; the ten biggest clones make up more than 20%. Every participating donor contributed roughly 10 milliliters of peripheral blood through a draw. Germline V lookup: CDR1 SQVTM, CDR2 ANQGSEA. CDR3 size: 13 residues. V was clipped by 7 bases and J by 4 bases; unmatched bases: 8. Regarding the study as a whole: Observed TCR beta diversity per million T cells went down as age went up. This fall followed a roughly linear course with age.

Sequencing was performed on blood. The sequence was obtained from a woman aged 55-69 years in good health. This chain connects TRBV29-1 to TRBJ1-2; TRBD1 aligns across 8 bases. DNA of the CDR3: TGCAGCGCCTCCAGGGGGCGCTTCTATGGCTACACCTTC. This encodes CSASRGRFYGYTF.